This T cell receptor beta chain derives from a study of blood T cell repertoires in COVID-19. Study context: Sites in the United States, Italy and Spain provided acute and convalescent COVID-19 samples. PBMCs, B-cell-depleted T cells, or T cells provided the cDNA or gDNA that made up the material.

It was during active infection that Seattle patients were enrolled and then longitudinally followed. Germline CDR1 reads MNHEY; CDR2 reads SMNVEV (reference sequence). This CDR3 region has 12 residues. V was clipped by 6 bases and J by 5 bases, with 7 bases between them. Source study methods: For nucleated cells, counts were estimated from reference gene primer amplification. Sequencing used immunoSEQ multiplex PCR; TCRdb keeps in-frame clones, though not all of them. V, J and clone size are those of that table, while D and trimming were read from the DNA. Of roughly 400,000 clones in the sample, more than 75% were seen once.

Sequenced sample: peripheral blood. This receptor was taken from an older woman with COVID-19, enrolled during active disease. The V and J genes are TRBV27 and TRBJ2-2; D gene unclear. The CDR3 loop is CASSPITGELFF. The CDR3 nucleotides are TGTGCCAGCAGCCCCATTACCGGGGAGCTGTTTTTT.